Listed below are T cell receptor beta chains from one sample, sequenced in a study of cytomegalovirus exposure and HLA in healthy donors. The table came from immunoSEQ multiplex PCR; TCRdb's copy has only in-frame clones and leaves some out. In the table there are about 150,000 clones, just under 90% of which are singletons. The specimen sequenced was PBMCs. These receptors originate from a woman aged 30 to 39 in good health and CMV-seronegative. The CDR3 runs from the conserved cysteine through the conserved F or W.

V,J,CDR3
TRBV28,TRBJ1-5,CASSHRGQGGQPQHF
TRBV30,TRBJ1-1,CAWSVRGGTEAFF
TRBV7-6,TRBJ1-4,CASSPRDRGYEKLFF
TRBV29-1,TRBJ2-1,CSVELRGGSSYNEQFF
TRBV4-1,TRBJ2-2,CASSQERAGELFF
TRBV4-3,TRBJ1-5,CASSQYSTAGKNQPQHF
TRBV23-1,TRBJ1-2,CTSSQWQGDYGYTF
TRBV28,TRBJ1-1,CASSSGQGNTEAFF
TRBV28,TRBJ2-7,CASSLRAYEQYF
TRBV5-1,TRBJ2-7,CASSLLESYWPKGKSYEQYF